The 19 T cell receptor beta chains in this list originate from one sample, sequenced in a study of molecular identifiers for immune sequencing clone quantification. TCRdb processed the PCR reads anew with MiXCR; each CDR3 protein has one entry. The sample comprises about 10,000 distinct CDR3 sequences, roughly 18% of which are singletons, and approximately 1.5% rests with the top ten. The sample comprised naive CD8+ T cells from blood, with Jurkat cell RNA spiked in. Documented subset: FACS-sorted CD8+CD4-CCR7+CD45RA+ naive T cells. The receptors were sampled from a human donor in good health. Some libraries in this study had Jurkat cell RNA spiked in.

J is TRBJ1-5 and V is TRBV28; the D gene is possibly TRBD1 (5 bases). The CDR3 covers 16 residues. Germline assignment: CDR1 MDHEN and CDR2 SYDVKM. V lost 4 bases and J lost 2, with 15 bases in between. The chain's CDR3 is CASSSMWRGGNQPQHF. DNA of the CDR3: TGTGCCAGCAGTTCCATGTGGAGGGGCGGCAATCAGCCCCAGCATTTT.

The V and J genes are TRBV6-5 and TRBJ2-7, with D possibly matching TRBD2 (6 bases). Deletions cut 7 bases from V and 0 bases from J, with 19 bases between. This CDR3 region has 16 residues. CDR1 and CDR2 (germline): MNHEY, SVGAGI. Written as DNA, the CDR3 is TGTGCCAGCACCCCTGGGTGGGGGGATTCCTCCTACGAGCAGTACTTC. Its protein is CASTPGWGDSSYEQYF.

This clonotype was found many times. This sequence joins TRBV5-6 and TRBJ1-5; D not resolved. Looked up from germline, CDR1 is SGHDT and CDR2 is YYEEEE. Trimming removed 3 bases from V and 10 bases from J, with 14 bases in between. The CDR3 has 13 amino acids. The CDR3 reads CASSSWRDGPQHF. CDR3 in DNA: TGTGCCAGCAGCTCCTGGAGGGATGGACCCCAGCATTTT.

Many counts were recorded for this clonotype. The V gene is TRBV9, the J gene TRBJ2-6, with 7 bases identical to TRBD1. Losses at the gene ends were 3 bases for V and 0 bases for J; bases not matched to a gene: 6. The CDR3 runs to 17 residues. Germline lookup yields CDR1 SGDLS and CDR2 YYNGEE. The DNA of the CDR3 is TGTGCCAGCAGCGCGACAGGGCTAAGCTCTGGGGCCAACGTCCTGACTTTC. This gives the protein CASSATGLSSGANVLTF.

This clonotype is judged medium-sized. Here the CDR3 DNA reads TGTGCCAGCAGCCAAGTACCAGCGGGAGGGCCGTTCAATGAGCAGTTCTTC. It specifies CASSQVPAGGPFNEQFF. This chain connects TRBV4-2 to TRBJ2-1, with TRBD2 identical over 10 bases. V lost 1 base to trimming and J lost 6 bases; unmatched junction nucleotides: 9. This CDR3 spans 17 amino acids. The germline V gene encodes CDR1 LGHNA and CDR2 YNFKEQ.

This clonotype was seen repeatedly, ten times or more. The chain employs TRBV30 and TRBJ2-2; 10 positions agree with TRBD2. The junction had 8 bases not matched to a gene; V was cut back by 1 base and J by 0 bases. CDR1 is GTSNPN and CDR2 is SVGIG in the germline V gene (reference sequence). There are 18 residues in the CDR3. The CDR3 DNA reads TGTGCCTGGAGTGGGGTCACAGCGGGAGGGCCGAACACCGGGGAGCTGTTTTTT. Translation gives CAWSGVTAGGPNTGELFF.

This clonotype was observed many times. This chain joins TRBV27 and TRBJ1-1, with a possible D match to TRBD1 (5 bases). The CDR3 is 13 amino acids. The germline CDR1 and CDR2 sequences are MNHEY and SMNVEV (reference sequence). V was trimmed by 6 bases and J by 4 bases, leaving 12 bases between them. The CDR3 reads CASSSGTFTEAFF. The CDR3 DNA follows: TGTGCCAGCAGCTCAGGGACCTTCACTGAAGCTTTCTTT.

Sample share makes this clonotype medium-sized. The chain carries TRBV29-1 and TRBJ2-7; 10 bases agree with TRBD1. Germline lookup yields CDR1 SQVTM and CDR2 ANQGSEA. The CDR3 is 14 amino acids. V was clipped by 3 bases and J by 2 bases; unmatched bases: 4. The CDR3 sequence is CSVEGTGETYEQYF. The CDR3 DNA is TGCAGCGTTGAGGGGACAGGGGAGACCTACGAGCAGTACTTC.

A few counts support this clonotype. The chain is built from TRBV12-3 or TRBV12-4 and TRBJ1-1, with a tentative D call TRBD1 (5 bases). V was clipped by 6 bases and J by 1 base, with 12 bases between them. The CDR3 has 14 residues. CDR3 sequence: CASRETGANTEAFF. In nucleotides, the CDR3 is TGTGCCAGCAGGGAAACCGGGGCGAACACTGAAGCTTTCTTT.

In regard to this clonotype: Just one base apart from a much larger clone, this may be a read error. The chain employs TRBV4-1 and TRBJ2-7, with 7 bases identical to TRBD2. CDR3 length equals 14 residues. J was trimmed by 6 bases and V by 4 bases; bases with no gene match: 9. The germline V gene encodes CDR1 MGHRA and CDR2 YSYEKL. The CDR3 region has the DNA TGCGCCAGCAGCCGGGGTGGCGGGAGCCCCGAGCAGTACTTC. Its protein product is CASSRGGGSPEQYF.

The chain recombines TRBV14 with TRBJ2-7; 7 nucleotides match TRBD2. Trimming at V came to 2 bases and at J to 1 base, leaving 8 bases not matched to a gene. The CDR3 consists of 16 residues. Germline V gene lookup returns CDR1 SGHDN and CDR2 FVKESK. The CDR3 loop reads CASSQHFAGESYEQYF. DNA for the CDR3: TGTGCCAGCAGCCAACACTTTGCGGGAGAGTCCTACGAGCAGTACTTC.

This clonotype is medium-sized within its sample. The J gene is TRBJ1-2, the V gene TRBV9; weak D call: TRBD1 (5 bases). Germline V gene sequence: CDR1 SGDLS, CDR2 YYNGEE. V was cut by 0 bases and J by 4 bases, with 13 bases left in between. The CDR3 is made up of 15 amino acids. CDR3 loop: CASSVEGTGGYGYTF. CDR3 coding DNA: TGTGCCAGCAGCGTAGAGGGGACGGGAGGCTATGGCTACACCTTC.

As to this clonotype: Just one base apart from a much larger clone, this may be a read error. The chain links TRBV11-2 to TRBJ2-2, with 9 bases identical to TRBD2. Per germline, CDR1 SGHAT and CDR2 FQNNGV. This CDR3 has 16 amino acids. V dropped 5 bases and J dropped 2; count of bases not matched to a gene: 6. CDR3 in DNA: TGTGCCAGCAGCCTCATAGCGGGAGCCAACACCGGGGAGCTGTTTTTT. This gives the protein CASSLIAGANTGELFF.

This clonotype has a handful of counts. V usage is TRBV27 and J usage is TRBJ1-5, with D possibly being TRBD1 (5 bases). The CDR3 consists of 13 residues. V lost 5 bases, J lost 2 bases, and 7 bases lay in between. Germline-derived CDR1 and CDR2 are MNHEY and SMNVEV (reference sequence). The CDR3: CASSPRGNQPQHF. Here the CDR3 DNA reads TGTGCCAGCAGTCCCAGGGGCAATCAGCCCCAGCATTTT.

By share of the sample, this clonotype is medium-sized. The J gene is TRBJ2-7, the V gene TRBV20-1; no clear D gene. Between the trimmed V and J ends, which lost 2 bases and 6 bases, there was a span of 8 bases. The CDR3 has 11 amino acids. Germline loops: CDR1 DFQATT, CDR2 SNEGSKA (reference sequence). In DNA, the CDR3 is TGCAGTGCTAGACAAGGTGCCGAGCAGTACTTC. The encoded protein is CSARQGAEQYF.

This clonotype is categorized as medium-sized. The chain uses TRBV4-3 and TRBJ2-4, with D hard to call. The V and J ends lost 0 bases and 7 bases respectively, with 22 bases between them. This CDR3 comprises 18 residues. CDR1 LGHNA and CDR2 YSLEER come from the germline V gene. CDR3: CASSQEKSQARANNIQYF. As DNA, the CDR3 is TGCGCCAGCAGCCAAGAAAAGTCCCAGGCTAGAGCTAACAACATTCAGTACTTC.

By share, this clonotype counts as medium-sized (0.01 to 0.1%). CDR3 in DNA: TGCGCCAGCAGCCTGGACCTAACCTACGAGCAGTACTTC. Residues: CASSLDLTYEQYF. The chain joins TRBV4-1 to TRBJ2-7; D remains ambiguous. The CDR3 is 13 residues long. V gave up 4 bases and J gave up 2 bases, with 9 bases separating them. Germline values: CDR1 MGHRA, CDR2 YSYEKL.

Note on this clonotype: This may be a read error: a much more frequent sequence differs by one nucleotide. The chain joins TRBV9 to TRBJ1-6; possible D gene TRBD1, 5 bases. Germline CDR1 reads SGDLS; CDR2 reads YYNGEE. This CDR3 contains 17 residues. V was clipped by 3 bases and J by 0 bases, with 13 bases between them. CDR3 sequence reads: CASSGRRDVSYNSPLHF. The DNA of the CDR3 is TGTGCCAGCAGCGGCCGCCGGGACGTCTCCTATAATTCACCCCTCCACTTT.

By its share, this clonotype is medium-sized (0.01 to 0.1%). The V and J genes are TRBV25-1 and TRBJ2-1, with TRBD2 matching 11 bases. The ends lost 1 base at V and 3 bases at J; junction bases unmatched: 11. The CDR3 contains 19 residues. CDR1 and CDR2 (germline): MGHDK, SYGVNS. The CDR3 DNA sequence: TGTGCCAGCAGTGAATCGTCCCTAGCGGGAGGTTTCCACTACAATGAGCAGTTCTTC. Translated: CASSESSLAGGFHYNEQFF.